This is a list of T cell receptor beta chains from one sample in a study of T cell responses to AZD1222 COVID-19 vaccine. Clones were read by immunoSEQ multiplex PCR, and TCRdb kept only the in-frame ones, dropping some. In the table there are over 150,000 clones, 86% of which are singletons. The sample consisted of peripheral blood, taken on day 0 of MenACWY control vaccination. These receptors originate from an adult in good health. Each CDR3 is given with its conserved first and last residue. The D gene is left open where the match is weak. The size entry is marked missing in some rows and otherwise reads once, few, many or a size class.

>NA|TRBV19|TRBD1|TRBJ2-1
TGTGCCAGTAGGGCTGGACAGGGGGCTAGTGAGCAGTTCTTC
CASRAGQGASEQFF
>NA|TRBV6-5|TRBD1|TRBJ1-1
TGTGCCAGCAGTACAACTCGGAACGGACAGGGAAAAGCTTTCTTT
CASSTTRNGQGKAFF
>NA|TRBV6-6|NA|TRBJ2-2
TGTGCCAGCAGTTCGCAGGGGACCGGGGAGCTGTTTTTT
CASSSQGTGELFF
>NA|TRBV28|NA|TRBJ1-4
TGTGCCAGCAGTGGGATTTTAACTAATGAAAAACTGTTTTTT
CASSGILTNEKLFF
>NA|TRBV28|NA|TRBJ1-6
TGTGCCAGCAGTTCAGGGTCTCTTGGGAATTCACCCCTCCACTTT
CASSSGSLGNSPLHF
>NA|TRBV10-2|NA|TRBJ2-2
TGCGCCAGCAGTGTTCGGCCCGGTGGGACCGGGGAGCTGTTTTTT
CASSVRPGGTGELFF
>few|TRBV27|NA|TRBJ1-2
TGTGCCAGCAGTTTGATCAGGGGAGAATCTGGCTACACCTTC
CASSLIRGESGYTF
>once|TRBV7-9|NA|TRBJ1-1
TGTGCCAGCAGCTTAGACGTGGGCCGCAACACTGAAGCTTTCTTT
CASSLDVGRNTEAFF
>NA|TRBV9|NA|TRBJ2-3
TGTGCCAGCAGCGTAGGTGGACTATCCACTAGCACAGATACGCAGTATTTT
CASSVGGLSTSTDTQYF
>NA|TRBV18|NA|TRBJ1-1
TGTGCCAGCTCCATGGTTCCCCAAGCCCCGAACACTGAAGCTTTCTTT
CASSMVPQAPNTEAFF
>NA|TRBV20-1|TRBD1|TRBJ1-5
TGCAGTGCTAGTCAGGGGGGGAATAGCAATCAGCCCCAGCATTTT
CSASQGGNSNQPQHF
>once|TRBV13|NA|TRBJ2-7
TGTGCCAGCAGCTTAGGTCAGACCTACGAGCAGTACTTC
CASSLGQTYEQYF
>NA|TRBV9|NA|TRBJ2-7
TGTGCCAGCAGCGTAGGAAGAGGGAACGAGCAGTACTTC
CASSVGRGNEQYF
>NA|TRBV5-5|TRBD1|TRBJ1-5
TGTGCCAGCAGCAAGGTAGGAGGGGGCGGTCAGCCCCAGCATTTT
CASSKVGGGGQPQHF
>NA|TRBV29-1|NA|TRBJ2-6
TGCAGCGTTGAGCGTTTGGGCGGCTCTGGGGCCAACGTCCTGACTTTC
CSVERLGGSGANVLTF
>NA|TRBV19|NA|TRBJ1-5
TGTGCCAGTAGCGACACCATGAATCAGCCCCAGCATTTT
CASSDTMNQPQHF
>NA|TRBV12-5|NA|TRBJ2-7
TGTGCTAGTCAAGGGTGGCGGTCTGACGAGCAGTACTTC
CASQGWRSDEQYF
>NA|TRBV5-8|NA|TRBJ2-2
TGTGCCAGCAGCTTGAACCTTGCCGGGGAGCTGTTTTTT
CASSLNLAGELFF
>NA|TRBV9|NA|TRBJ2-1
TGTGCCAGCAGCGTAAGTCGGGCAGGGTCTAATGAGCAGTTCTTC
CASSVSRAGSNEQFF
>NA|TRBV6-1|TRBD2|TRBJ2-3
TGTGCCAGCAGTGAGGTAGCGGGAGCGACAGATACGCAGTATTTT
CASSEVAGATDTQYF
>NA|TRBV5-1|TRBD2|TRBJ2-7
TGCGCCAGCAGCTCGGGACTAGCGGGAGGCCGCGAGCAGTACTTC
CASSSGLAGGREQYF
>NA|TRBV6-6|NA|TRBJ1-1
TGTGCCAGCGAGGGGGAGGGGAACACTGAAGCTTTCTTT
CASEGEGNTEAFF
>NA|TRBV21-1|NA|TRBJ2-7
TGTGCCAGCAGCAAAGTTAAGGGCAGCTTACCCTACGAGCAGTACTTC
CASSKVKGSLPYEQYF
>few|TRBV19|NA|TRBJ1-3
TGTGCCAGTACGGGGAGAGGCTCTGGAAACACCATATATTTT
CASTGRGSGNTIYF
>NA|TRBV3-1/TRBV3-2|TRBD2|TRBJ2-3
TGTGCCAGCAGCCAAGACCCCATTAGCGGGGGGGCGAGAGATACGCAGTATTTT
CASSQDPISGGARDTQYF
>NA|TRBV6-2/TRBV6-3|TRBD2|TRBJ2-7
TGTGCCAGCAGTCCACGCGGAGCGGGAGCATTTGGCGAGCAGTACTTC
CASSPRGAGAFGEQYF
>NA|TRBV7-2|NA|TRBJ2-5
TGTGCCAGCAGCTTTAGCCCGTACCAAGAGACCCAGTACTTC
CASSFSPYQETQYF
>NA|TRBV7-9|TRBD1|TRBJ1-1
TGTGCCAGCAGCCTAGGCGGACAGGGGTATACTGAAGCTTTCTTT
CASSLGGQGYTEAFF
>NA|TRBV13|TRBD2|TRBJ2-2
TGTGCCAGCAGCCCTCCTTACAGCGGGGGGATAAACACCGGGGAGCTGTTTTTT
CASSPPYSGGINTGELFF
>once|TRBV12-5|TRBD1|TRBJ1-2
TGTGCTAGTGGTTTGGTACTATCACAGGGGTTTAACTATGGCTACACCTTC
CASGLVLSQGFNYGYTF
>NA|TRBV28|NA|TRBJ2-5
TGTGCCAGCAGAGGAGCAGGGCGACAAGAGACCCAGTACTTC
CASRGAGRQETQYF
>NA|TRBV7-8|NA|TRBJ1-6
TGTGCCAGCAGCCCTTGGGGGGGAGGGGGAGGGTCACCCCTCCACTTT
CASSPWGGGGGSPLHF
>NA|TRBV9|TRBD2|TRBJ2-7
TGTGCCAGCAGCCCCCTAGCGGGCCTCTCCTACGAGCAGTACTTC
CASSPLAGLSYEQYF
>NA|TRBV27|TRBD1|TRBJ2-2
TGTGCCAGCAAACAGTCGGCAGGGGGCTTGGCCGGGGAGCTGTTTTTT
CASKQSAGGLAGELFF
>NA|TRBV24-1|TRBD2|TRBJ2-1
TGTGCCACCTCCGGGGGGGGGAGCTCCTACAATGAGCAGTTCTTC
CATSGGGSSYNEQFF
>NA|TRBV5-4|TRBD1|TRBJ2-7
TGTGCCAGCAGCGGTTGGACAGGGGGCAGTTTGTACGAGCAGTACTTC
CASSGWTGGSLYEQYF
>NA|TRBV28|NA|TRBJ1-6
TGTGCCAGCAGTTTCCAGGGATCGGCCTCACCCCTCCACTTT
CASSFQGSASPLHF
>once|TRBV2|NA|TRBJ2-6
TGTGCCAGCAGAGGACAGCTCTCTGGGGCCAACGTCCTGACTTTC
CASRGQLSGANVLTF
>NA|TRBV2|NA|TRBJ1-5
TGTGCCAGCAGCCGAAGGGTTCAGCCCCAGCATTTT
CASSRRVQPQHF
>NA|TRBV5-5|NA|TRBJ1-6
TGTGCCAGCAGCTTAAACGAGGGGATCTCACCCCTCCACTTT
CASSLNEGISPLHF
>NA|TRBV19|NA|TRBJ2-3
TGTGCCAGTAGTCTTCGGAGAGACACCCGAGGGGATACGCAGTATTTT
CASSLRRDTRGDTQYF
>once|TRBV5-5|NA|TRBJ1-1
TGTGCCAGCAGCCCCGGCGGGTACACTGAAGCTTTCTTT
CASSPGGYTEAFF
>NA|TRBV11-2|NA|TRBJ2-2
TGTGCCAGCAGCTTTGGGGGCGGGCGCGGGGGCACCGGGGAGCTGTTTTTT
CASSFGGGRGGTGELFF
>NA|TRBV7-7|NA|TRBJ2-2
TGTGCCAGCAGCTACGGGGGGCCAGACACCGGGGAGCTGTTTTTT
CASSYGGPDTGELFF
>NA|TRBV6-1|NA|TRBJ2-7
TGTGCCAGCAGTTCGGTGGACGGGGACCTGTTCGAGCAGTACTTC
CASSSVDGDLFEQYF
>NA|TRBV24-1|NA|TRBJ2-5
TGTGCCACCAGTGATCCGCCTTCGGGGGCTGAGACCCAGTACTTC
CATSDPPSGAETQYF
>NA|TRBV5-5|NA|TRBJ1-1
TGTGCCAGCAGCTTGGTGGGCGACACTGAAGCTTTCTTT
CASSLVGDTEAFF
>NA|TRBV12-3/TRBV12-4|NA|TRBJ1-1
TGTGCCAGCAGTTTTGGGGGCGACACTGAAGCTTTCTTT
CASSFGGDTEAFF
>NA|TRBV29-1|NA|TRBJ2-3
TGCAGCGTTGAAGATCGTGGTAACACAGATACGCAGTATTTT
CSVEDRGNTDTQYF
>NA|TRBV18|NA|TRBJ1-2
TGTGCCCGGATCGGGGCTGGATGGAGCTACACCTTC
CARIGAGWSYTF
>once|TRBV19|NA|TRBJ1-6
TGTGCCAGTAGTATGGTCCGGGGAACAAATTCACCCCTCCACTTT
CASSMVRGTNSPLHF
>NA|TRBV28|TRBD1|TRBJ1-2
TGTGCCAGCAGTCCCCCCGGACAGGGGAACTATGGCTACACCTTC
CASSPPGQGNYGYTF
>NA|TRBV6-4|NA|TRBJ2-3
TGTGCCAGCAGTGACTCTAGCGATACGCAGTATTTT
CASSDSSDTQYF
>NA|TRBV11-3|NA|TRBJ1-6
TGTGCCAGCAGTCTAAGACAGGAGTGGAATTCACCCCTCCACTTT
CASSLRQEWNSPLHF
>NA|TRBV7-9|NA|TRBJ2-1
TGTGCCAGCAGCGCATCCGTGGACGGGACGGCTGAGCAGTTCTTC
CASSASVDGTAEQFF
>NA|TRBV5-4|NA|TRBJ1-1
TGTGCCAGCAGCTTGGCTGGGACTCAGAACACTGAAGCTTTCTTT
CASSLAGTQNTEAFF
>few|TRBV7-2|NA|TRBJ2-7
TGTGCCAGCAGCTCGGGACCTTCCTACGAGCAGTACTTC
CASSSGPSYEQYF
>NA|TRBV27|NA|TRBJ1-6
TGTGCCAGCAGTTTACGGGCACGCACCTATAATTCACCCCTCCACTTT
CASSLRARTYNSPLHF